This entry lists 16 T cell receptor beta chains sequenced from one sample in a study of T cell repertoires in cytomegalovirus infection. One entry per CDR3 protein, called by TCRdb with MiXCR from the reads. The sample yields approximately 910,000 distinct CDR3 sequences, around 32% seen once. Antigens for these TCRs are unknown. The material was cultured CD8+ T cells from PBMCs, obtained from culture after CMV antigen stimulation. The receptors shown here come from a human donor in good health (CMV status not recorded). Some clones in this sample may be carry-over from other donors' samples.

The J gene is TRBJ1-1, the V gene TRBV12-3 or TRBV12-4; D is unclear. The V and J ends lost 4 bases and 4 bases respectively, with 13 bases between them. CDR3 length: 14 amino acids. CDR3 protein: CASSSVWSPTEAFF. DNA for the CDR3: TGTGCCAGCAGTTCCGTATGGTCCCCCACTGAAGCTTTCTTT.

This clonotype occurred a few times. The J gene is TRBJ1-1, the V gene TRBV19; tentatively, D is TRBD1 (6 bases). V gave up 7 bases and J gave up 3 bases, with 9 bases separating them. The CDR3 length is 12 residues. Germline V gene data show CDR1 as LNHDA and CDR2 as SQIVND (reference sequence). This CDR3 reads CASIQGYTEAFF. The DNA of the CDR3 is TGTGCCAGTATCCAGGGGTACACTGAAGCTTTCTTT.

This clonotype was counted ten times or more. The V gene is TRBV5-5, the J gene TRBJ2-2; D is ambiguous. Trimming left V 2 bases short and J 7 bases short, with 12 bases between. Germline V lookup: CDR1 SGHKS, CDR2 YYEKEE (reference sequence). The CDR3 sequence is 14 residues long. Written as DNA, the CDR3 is TGTGCCAGCAGCTTCGTTTTTATATACGGGGAGCTGTTTTTT. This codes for CASSFVFIYGELFF.

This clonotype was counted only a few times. This CDR3 is CATSDSAGQGNGNEQFF. The DNA for the CDR3 is TGTGCCACCAGTGATTCAGCGGGACAGGGGAACGGCAATGAGCAGTTCTTC. J is TRBJ2-1 and V is TRBV24-1; 10 nucleotides match TRBD1. Trimming at V came to 2 bases and at J to 6 bases, leaving 9 bases not matched to a gene. CDR3 length: 17 residues. CDR1 and CDR2 (germline): KGHDR, SFDVKD.

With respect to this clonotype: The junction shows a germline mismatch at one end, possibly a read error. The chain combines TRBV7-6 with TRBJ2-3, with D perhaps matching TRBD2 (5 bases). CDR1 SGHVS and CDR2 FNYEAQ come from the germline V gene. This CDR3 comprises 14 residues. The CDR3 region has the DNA TGTGCCAACAGCCCGACTACTAGCACAGATACGCAGTATTTT. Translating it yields CANSPTTSTDTQYF.

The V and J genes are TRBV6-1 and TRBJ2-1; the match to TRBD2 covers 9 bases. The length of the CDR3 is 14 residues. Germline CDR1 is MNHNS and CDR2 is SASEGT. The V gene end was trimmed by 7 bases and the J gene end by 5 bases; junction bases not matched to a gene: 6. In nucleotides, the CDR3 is TGTGCCAGCACTAGGTCTAGCGGGAACAATGAGCAGTTCTTC. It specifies CASTRSSGNNEQFF.

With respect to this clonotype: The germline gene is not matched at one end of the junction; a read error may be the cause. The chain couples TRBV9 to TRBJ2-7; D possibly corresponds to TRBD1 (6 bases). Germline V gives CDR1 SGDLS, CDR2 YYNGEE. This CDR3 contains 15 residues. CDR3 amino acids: CASNVGEWTVFEQYF. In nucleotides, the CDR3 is TGTGCCAGCAACGTAGGCGAGTGGACAGTGTTCGAGCAGTACTTC.

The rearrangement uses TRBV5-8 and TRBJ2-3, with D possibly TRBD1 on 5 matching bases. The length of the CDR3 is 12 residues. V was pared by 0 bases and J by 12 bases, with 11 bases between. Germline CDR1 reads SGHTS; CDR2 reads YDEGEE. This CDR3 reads CASSLEGIEQYF. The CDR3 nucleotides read TGTGCCAGCAGCTTGGAGGGGATAGAACAGTATTTT.

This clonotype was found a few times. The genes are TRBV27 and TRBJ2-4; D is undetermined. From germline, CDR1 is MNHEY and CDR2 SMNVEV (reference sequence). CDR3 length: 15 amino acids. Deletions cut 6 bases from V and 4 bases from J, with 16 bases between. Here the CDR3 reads CASSPHQWPKNIQYF. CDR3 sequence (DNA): TGTGCCAGCAGCCCCCACCAATGGCCTAAAAACATTCAGTACTTC.

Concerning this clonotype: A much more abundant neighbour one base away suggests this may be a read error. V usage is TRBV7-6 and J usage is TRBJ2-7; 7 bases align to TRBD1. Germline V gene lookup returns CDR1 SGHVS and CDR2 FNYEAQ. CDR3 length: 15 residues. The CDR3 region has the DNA TGTACCAGCAGCTTGGGGGACAGTGTGGTTGACGAGCAGTACTTC. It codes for CTSSLGDSVVDEQYF.

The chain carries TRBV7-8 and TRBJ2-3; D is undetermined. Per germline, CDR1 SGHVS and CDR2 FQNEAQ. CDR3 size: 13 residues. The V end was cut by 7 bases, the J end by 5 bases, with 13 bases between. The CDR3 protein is CASTPPRRDTQYF. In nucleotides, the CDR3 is TGTGCCAGCACCCCCCCCAGAAGAGATACGCAGTATTTT.

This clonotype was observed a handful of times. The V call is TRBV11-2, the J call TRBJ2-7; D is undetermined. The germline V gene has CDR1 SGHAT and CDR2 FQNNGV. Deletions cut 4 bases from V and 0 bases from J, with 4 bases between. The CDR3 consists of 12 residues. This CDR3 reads CASSYTSYEQYV. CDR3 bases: TGTGCCAGCAGCTATACCTCCTACGAGCAGTACGTC.

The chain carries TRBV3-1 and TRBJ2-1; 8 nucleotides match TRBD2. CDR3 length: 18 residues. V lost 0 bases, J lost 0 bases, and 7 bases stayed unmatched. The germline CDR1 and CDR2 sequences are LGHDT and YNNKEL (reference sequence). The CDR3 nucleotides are TGTGCCAGCAGCCAAGAGGGAGCGGGGGTGAGCTCCTACAATGAGCAGTTCTTC. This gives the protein CASSQEGAGVSSYNEQFF.

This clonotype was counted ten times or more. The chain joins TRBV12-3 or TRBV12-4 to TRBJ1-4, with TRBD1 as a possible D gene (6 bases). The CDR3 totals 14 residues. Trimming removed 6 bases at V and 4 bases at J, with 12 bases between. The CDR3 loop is CASSPGGRNEKLFF. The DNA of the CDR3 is TGTGCCAGCAGCCCTGGGGGGCGTAATGAAAAACTGTTTTTT.

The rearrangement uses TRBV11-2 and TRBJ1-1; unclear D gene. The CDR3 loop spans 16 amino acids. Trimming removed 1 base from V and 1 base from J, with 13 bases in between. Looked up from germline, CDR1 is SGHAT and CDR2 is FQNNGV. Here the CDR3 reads CASSLGMVSPNTEAFF. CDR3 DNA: TGTGCCAGCAGCTTAGGAATGGTCAGCCCGAACACTGAAGCTTTCTTT. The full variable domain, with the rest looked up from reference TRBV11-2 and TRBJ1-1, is EAGVAQSPRYKIIEKRQSVAFWCNPISGHATLYWYQQILGQGPKLLIQFQNNGVVDDSQLPKDRFSAERLKGVDSTLKIQPAKLEDSAVYLCASSLGMVSPNTEAFFGQGTRLTVV.

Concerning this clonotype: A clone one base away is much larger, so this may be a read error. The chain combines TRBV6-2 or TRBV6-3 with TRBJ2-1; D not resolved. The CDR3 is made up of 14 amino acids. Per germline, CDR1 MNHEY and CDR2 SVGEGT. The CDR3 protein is CANSYSNSYNEQFF. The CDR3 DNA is TGTGCCAACAGTTACTCAAACTCCTACAATGAGCAGTTCTTC.